These 19 T cell receptor beta chains were all obtained from the same sample, sequenced in a study of vaccination effects on CD4 cells after COVID-19. Expansion with viral peptide pools was applied to antigen-specific CD4+ T cells by the ViraFEST assay prior to sequencing. Cultured cells yielded isolated CD4+ T cells after 10 days. Participants each got two BNT162b2 or mRNA-1273 vaccine doses. Sequencing used immunoSEQ multiplex PCR; TCRdb keeps in-frame clones, though not all of them. Counted here are roughly 32,000 clones, approximately 72% occurring once; the ten biggest clones make up roughly 12%. Their antigens remain unidentified. The sequencing here drew on CD4+ T cells from PBMCs cultured with HCoV-229E spike peptides, taken after COVID-19 vaccination. These receptors came from a human donor who received a COVID-19 vaccine.

This clone was detected only a few times. V usage is TRBV10-3 and J usage is TRBJ2-1; 9 nucleotides align to TRBD2. V shed 10 bases, J shed 0 bases, and the junction held 4 bases outside the gene matches. The germline V gene has CDR1 ENHRY and CDR2 SYGVKD. The CDR3 loop spans 14 amino acids. The CDR3 nucleotides are TGTGCCACGAATAGCGGGAGCTCCTACAATGAGCAGTTCTTC. Residues: CATNSGSSYNEQFF.

This clone appeared a few times. The chain carries TRBV11-2 and TRBJ1-2; possible D gene TRBD1, 5 bases. Trimming cost V 5 bases and J 2 bases, with 6 bases left between them. This CDR3 contains 12 residues. Germline V gives CDR1 SGHAT, CDR2 FQNNGV. The CDR3 DNA reads as TGTGCCAGCAGCGAGGGGAACTATGGCTACACCTTC. Its protein product is CASSEGNYGYTF.

This clone was counted between two and nine times. The chain carries TRBV6-2 or TRBV6-3 and TRBJ2-5; 13 bases are a match to TRBD2. The CDR3 is 18 residues long. Germline assignment: CDR1 MNHEY and CDR2 SVGEGT. Trimming took 5 bases from V and 5 from J; bases not matched to a gene: 14. This CDR3 reads CASSQRLAGGLSRETQYF. The CDR3 DNA follows: TGTGCCAGCAGTCAACGACTAGCGGGGGGCCTTAGTCGGGAGACCCAGTACTTC.

The chain recombines TRBV2 with TRBJ1-2; D might be TRBD1 (5 bases). Germline values: CDR1 SNHLY, CDR2 FYNNEI. Trimming removed 4 bases from V and 4 bases from J, with 16 bases in between. The CDR3 consists of 15 residues. CDR3 protein: CASSAAAIGGYGYTF. CDR3 in DNA: TGTGCCAGCAGTGCGGCGGCTATCGGGGGCTATGGCTACACCTTC.

The CDR3 coding sequence is TGTGCCAGCAGTACGACAGGGGAGACCTATTTAGCCAAAAACATTCAGTACTTC. Translating it yields CASSTTGETYLAKNIQYF. This sequence joins TRBV2 and TRBJ2-4; 8 nucleotides align to TRBD1. The CDR3 loop spans 18 amino acids. With V trimmed by 5 bases and J by 0 bases, 12 bases remained unmatched. Germline lookup yields CDR1 SNHLY and CDR2 FYNNEI.

The V call is TRBV3-1 (or the pseudogene TRBV3-2), the J call TRBJ2-7, with 9 bases that match TRBD1. Per germline, CDR1 LGHDT and CDR2 YNNKEL (reference sequence). The J segment lost 0 bases and the V segment lost 6 bases, leaving 6 bases of the junction unmatched. This CDR3 contains 15 residues. The CDR3 coding sequence is TGTGCCAGCAGGCAGACAGGGGGTCCCTCCTACGAGCAGTACTTC. This sequence encodes CASRQTGGPSYEQYF.

The chain joins TRBV2 to TRBJ2-7; TRBD2 aligns across 8 bases. V was pared by 2 bases and J by 0 bases, with 6 bases of the junction left unmatched. The CDR3 loop spans 16 amino acids. The germline CDR1 and CDR2 sequences are SNHLY and FYNNEI. This CDR3 reads CASSELPSGRSYEQYF. For the CDR3, the DNA is TGTGCCAGCAGTGAACTCCCTAGCGGGCGCTCCTACGAGCAGTACTTC.

This rearrangement joins TRBV27 to TRBJ1-4; D unresolved. V was trimmed by 2 bases and J by 11 bases, leaving 18 bases between them. Germline lookup yields CDR1 MNHEY and CDR2 SMNVEV (reference sequence). The CDR3 has 15 amino acids. The CDR3 region is CASSLNTSPFEKLFF. CDR3 bases: TGTGCCAGCAGTTTAAATACCTCCCCCTTTGAGAAACTGTTTTTT.

V usage is TRBV7-9 and J usage is TRBJ2-2, with 10 bases that match TRBD2. Germline V gene lookup returns CDR1 SEHNR and CDR2 FQNEAQ (reference sequence). V lost 5 bases and J lost 4; bases outside the gene matches: 10. The CDR3 is made up of 17 amino acids. CDR3 nucleotides: TGTGCCAGCAGCCCTCGGCAGCGGGAGGGCCTCACCGGGGAGCTGTTTTTT. Translating gives CASSPRQREGLTGELFF.

The rearrangement uses TRBV5-5 and TRBJ2-5; possible D gene TRBD2, 6 bases. The CDR3 contains 15 residues. From germline, CDR1 is SGHKS and CDR2 YYEKEE (reference sequence). V was trimmed by 1 base and J by 1 base, leaving 11 bases between them. The CDR3 DNA sequence: TGTGCCAGCAGCTTGTTGAGACTAGTCCAAGAGACCCAGTACTTC. The encoded protein is CASSLLRLVQETQYF.

The V and J genes are TRBV11-2 and TRBJ1-3; possibly TRBD1 for D (6 bases). The CDR3 has 13 amino acids. Germline lookup yields CDR1 SGHAT and CDR2 FQNNGV. Trimming left V 4 bases short and J 4 bases short, with 8 bases between. Here the CDR3 DNA reads TGTGCCAGCAGCTACCAGGGGGGAAACACCATATATTTT. It specifies CASSYQGGNTIYF.

This sequence joins TRBV25-1 and TRBJ1-2, with 8 positions matching TRBD1. The CDR3 is made up of 14 amino acids. V was clipped by 7 bases and J by 7 bases; unmatched bases: 11. Per the germline V gene, CDR1 is MGHDK and CDR2 is SYGVNS. CDR3 DNA sequence: TGTGCCAGCAAACACTTTGGACAGGGATCTGGCTACACCTTC. Protein sequence: CASKHFGQGSGYTF.

This chain uses TRBV4-1 with TRBJ2-3, with D possibly matching TRBD2 (6 bases). Per the germline V gene, CDR1 is MGHRA and CDR2 is YSYEKL. The CDR3 is made up of 15 amino acids. V lost 2 bases and J 1 base, leaving 10 bases between the germline ends. The CDR3 region has the DNA TGCGCCAGCAGCCAATTCCCTAGCGGCACAGATACGCAGTATTTT. It is translated as CASSQFPSGTDTQYF.

A few counts support this clone. The chain uses TRBV3-1 (or the pseudogene TRBV3-2) and TRBJ2-3; D unresolved. Germline assignment: CDR1 LGHDT and CDR2 YNNKEL (reference sequence). The V end lost 8 bases, the J end lost 2 bases, and 11 bases lay between the germline ends. The CDR3 is 13 amino acids. The CDR3 sequence: CASGDEYTDTQYF. For the CDR3, the DNA is TGTGCCAGCGGCGACGAATACACAGATACGCAGTATTTT.

V gene TRBV5-1 combines with J gene TRBJ1-5; tentatively, D is TRBD1 (5 bases). This CDR3 has 14 amino acids. Between the trimmed V and J ends, which lost 6 bases and 2 bases, there was a span of 12 bases. Per germline, CDR1 SGHRS and CDR2 YFSETQ. CDR3 DNA sequence: TGCGCCAGCACTTTAGGGGCTGGCAATCAGCCCCAGCATTTT. Protein: CASTLGAGNQPQHF.

V is TRBV28 and J is TRBJ1-5; D remains unclear. The germline gives CDR1 MDHEN, CDR2 SYDVKM. CDR3 size: 15 residues. V was pared by 3 bases and J by 1 base, with 10 bases between. CDR3 nucleotides: TGTGCCAGCAGTTTGGGATTCGGCAGCAATCAGCCCCAGCATTTT. This encodes CASSLGFGSNQPQHF.

The CDR3 is CASSPRSGRANTEAFF. CDR3 bases: TGTGCCAGCAGCCCCCGATCGGGCAGGGCGAACACTGAAGCTTTCTTT. This chain uses TRBV7-9 with TRBJ1-1; D may be TRBD1 (5 bases). The germline V gene encodes CDR1 SEHNR and CDR2 FQNEAQ (reference sequence). The CDR3 is made up of 16 amino acids. Trimming pared 5 bases from V and 1 base from J, leaving 17 bases between.

The rearrangement links TRBV3-1 (or the pseudogene TRBV3-2) to TRBJ2-2; 7 bases agree with TRBD1. V dropped 5 bases and J dropped 0; count of bases not matched to a gene: 0. CDR3 size: 14 residues. CDR1 and CDR2 from the germline V gene are LGHDT and YNNKEL (reference sequence). CDR3 in amino acids: CASSGTANTGELFF. The DNA of the CDR3 is TGTGCCAGCAGCGGGACAGCGAACACCGGGGAGCTGTTTTTT.

The rearrangement uses TRBV10-3 and TRBJ2-3; 10 nucleotides line up with TRBD1. Germline loops: CDR1 ENHRY, CDR2 SYGVKD. CDR3 length: 14 residues. V lost 6 bases, J lost 6 bases, and 6 bases stayed unmatched. The CDR3 protein is CAIRPGTGADTQYF. In DNA form, the CDR3 reads TGTGCCATCAGACCCGGGACAGGGGCCGATACGCAGTATTTT.